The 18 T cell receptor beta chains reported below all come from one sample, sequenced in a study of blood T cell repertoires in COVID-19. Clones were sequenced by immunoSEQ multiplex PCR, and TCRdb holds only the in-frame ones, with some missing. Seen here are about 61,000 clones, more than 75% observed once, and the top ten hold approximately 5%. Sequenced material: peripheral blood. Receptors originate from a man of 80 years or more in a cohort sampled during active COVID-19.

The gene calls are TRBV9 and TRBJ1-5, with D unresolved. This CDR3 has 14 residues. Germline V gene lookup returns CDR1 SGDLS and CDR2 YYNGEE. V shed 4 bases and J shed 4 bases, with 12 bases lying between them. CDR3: CASSPPGLNQPQHF. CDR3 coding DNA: TGTGCCAGCAGCCCCCCAGGTTTAAATCAGCCCCAGCATTTT.

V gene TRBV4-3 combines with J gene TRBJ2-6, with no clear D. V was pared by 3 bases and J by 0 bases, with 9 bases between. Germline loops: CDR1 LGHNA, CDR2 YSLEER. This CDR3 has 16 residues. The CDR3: CASSHSTGSGANVLTF. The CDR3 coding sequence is TGCGCCAGCAGCCATTCGACGGGCTCTGGGGCCAACGTCCTGACTTTC.

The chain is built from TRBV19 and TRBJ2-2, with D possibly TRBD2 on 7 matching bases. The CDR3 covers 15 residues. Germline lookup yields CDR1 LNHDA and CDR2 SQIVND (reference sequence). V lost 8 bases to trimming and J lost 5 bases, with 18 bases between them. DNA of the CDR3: TGTGCCAGTCAATTTCCGGGGGGCAGGACCGGGGAGCTGTTTTTT. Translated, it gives CASQFPGGRTGELFF.

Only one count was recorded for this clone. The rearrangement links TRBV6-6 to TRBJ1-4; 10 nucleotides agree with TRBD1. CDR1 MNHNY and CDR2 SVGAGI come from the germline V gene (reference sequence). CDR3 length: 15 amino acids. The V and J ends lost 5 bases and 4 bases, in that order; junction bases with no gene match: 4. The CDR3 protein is CASSRQGANNEKLFF. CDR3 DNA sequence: TGTGCCAGCAGTCGACAGGGGGCCAATAATGAAAAACTGTTTTTT.

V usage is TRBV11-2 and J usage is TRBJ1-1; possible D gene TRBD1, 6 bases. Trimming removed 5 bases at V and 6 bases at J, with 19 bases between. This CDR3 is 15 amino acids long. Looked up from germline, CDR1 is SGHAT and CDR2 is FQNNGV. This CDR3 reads CASSAKGGRVAEAFF. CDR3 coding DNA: TGTGCCAGCAGCGCCAAGGGGGGGCGCGTAGCTGAAGCTTTCTTT.

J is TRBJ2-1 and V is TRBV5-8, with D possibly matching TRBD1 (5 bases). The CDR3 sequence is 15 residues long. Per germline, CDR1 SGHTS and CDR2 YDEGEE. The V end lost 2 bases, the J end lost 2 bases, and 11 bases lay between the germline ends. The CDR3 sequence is CASSLIGRAYNEQFF. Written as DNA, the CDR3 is TGTGCCAGCAGCTTAATCGGCAGGGCCTACAATGAGCAGTTCTTC.

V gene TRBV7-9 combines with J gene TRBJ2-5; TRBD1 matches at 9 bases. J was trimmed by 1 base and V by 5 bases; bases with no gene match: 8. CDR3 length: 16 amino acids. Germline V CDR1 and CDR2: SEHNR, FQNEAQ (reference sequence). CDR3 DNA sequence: TGTGCCAGCAGCCCGAGGGACAGGGCCAGCCAAGAGACCCAGTACTTC. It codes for CASSPRDRASQETQYF.

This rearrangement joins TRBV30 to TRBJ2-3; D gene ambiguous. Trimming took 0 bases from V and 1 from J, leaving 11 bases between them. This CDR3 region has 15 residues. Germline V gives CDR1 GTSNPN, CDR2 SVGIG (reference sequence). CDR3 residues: CAWSVRSVGTDTQYF. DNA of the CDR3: TGTGCCTGGAGTGTACGGAGCGTTGGCACAGATACGCAGTATTTT.

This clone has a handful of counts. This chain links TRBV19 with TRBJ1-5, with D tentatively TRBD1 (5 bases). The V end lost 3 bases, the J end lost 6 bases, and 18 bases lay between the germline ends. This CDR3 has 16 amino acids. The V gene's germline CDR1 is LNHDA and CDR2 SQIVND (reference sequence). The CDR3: CASSMAGIPRGQPQHF. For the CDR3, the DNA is TGTGCCAGTAGTATGGCAGGGATCCCTAGAGGTCAGCCCCAGCATTTT.

The CDR3 spells CATSGGQGVETQYF. CDR3 nucleotide sequence: TGTGCCACCAGTGGGGGACAGGGGGTGGAGACCCAGTACTTC. The rearrangement uses TRBV24-1 and TRBJ2-5, with 11 nucleotides matching TRBD1. The V and J ends lost 5 bases and 5 bases, in that order; junction bases with no gene match: 3. The CDR3 length is 14 residues. Germline V gene lookup returns CDR1 KGHDR and CDR2 SFDVKD.

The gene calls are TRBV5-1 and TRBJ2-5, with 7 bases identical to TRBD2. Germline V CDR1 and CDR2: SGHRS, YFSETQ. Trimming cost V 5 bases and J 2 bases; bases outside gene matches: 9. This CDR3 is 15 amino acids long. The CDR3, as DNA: TGCGCCAGCAGTCGAGGAGCGGGGAATCAAGAGACCCAGTACTTC. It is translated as CASSRGAGNQETQYF.

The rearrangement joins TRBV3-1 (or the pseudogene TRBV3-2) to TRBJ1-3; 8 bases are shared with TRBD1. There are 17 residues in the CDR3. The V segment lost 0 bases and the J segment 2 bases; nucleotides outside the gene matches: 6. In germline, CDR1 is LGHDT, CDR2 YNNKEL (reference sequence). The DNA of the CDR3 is TGTGCCAGCAGCCAAGATCTGTGGACAGGGACTGGAAACACCATATATTTT. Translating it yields CASSQDLWTGTGNTIYF.

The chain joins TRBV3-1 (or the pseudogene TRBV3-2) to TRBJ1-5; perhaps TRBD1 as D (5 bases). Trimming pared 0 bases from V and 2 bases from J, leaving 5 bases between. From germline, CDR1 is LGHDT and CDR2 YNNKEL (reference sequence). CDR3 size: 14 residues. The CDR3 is CASSQEQGNQPQHF. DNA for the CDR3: TGTGCCAGCAGCCAAGAACAGGGCAATCAGCCCCAGCATTTT.

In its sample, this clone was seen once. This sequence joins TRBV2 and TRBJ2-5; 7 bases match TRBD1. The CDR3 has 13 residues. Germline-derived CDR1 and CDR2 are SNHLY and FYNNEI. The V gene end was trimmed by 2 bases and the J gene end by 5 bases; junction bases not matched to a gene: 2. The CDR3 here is CASSETGVETQYF. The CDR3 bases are TGTGCCAGCAGTGAAACAGGGGTGGAGACCCAGTACTTC.

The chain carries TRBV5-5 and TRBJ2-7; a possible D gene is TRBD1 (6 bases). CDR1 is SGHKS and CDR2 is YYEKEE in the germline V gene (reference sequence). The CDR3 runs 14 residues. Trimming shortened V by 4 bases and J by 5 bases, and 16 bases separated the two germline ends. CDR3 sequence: CASSLREQGNEQYF. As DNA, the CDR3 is TGTGCCAGCAGCCTTCGGGAACAGGGCAACGAGCAGTACTTC.

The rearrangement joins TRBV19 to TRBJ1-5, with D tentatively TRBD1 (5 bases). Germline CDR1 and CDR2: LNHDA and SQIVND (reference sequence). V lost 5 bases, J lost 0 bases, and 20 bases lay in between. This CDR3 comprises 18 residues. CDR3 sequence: CASSPTMGRAYSNQPQHF. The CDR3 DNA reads TGTGCCAGTAGTCCCACTATGGGCAGGGCCTATAGCAATCAGCCCCAGCATTTT.

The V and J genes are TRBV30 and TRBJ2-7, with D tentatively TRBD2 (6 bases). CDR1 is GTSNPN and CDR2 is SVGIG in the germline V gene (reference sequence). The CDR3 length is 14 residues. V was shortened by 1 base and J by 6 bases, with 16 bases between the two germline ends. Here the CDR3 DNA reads TGTGCCTGGAGTGGTGCAGGGAGGAATGGCGAGCAGTACTTC. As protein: CAWSGAGRNGEQYF.

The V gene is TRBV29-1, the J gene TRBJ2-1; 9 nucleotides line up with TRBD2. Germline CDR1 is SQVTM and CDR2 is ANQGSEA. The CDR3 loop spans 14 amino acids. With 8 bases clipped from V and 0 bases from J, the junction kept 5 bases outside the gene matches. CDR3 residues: CSSSGDSSYNEQFF. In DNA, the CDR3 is TGCAGCTCTAGCGGGGACAGCTCCTACAATGAGCAGTTCTTC.